The clone carrying this T cell receptor (beta chain) was picked up a small number of times. Its matching antigen is unknown. This sample was included in a study of cytomegalovirus exposure and HLA in healthy donors. Study summary: The same platform was used for the 100 to 150 validation repertoires and the roughly 720 first-cohort repertoires, a later analysis reported. Findings of the study overall: In vitro assays verified that three CMV-associated chains recognized CMV antigens specifically. Cytomegalovirus status was reportedly diagnosed by the classifier with high specificity and sensitivity. Some TCR beta chains (approximately 180 of them) were listed as cytomegalovirus-associated.

TCRdb's table, derived via immunoSEQ multiplex PCR, lists solely in-frame clones and lacks some. In the table there are around 250,000 clones, around 90% of which are singletons. J was trimmed by 10 bases and V by 4 bases; bases with no gene match: 6. The germline CDR1 and CDR2 sequences are MGHDK and SYGVNS. The CDR3 length is 14 residues. Sample: PBMCs. The clonotype was recovered from a woman younger than 30 in good health and CMV-seronegative. The chain links TRBV25-1 to TRBJ1-6; TRBD1 matches 8 bases. Here the CDR3 DNA reads TGTGCCAGCAGTGTCACAGGGGGTGGCTCACCCCTCCACTTT. This gives the protein CASSVTGGGSPLHF.